This entry features one T cell receptor beta chain sequence. Its antigen target is currently unknown. No base quality values were provided; no much bigger clone lies one nucleotide off. The data were taken from a study of blood T cell repertoires in COVID-19 (dated by TCRdb to the early 2020s). General notes on the study: The collaborator samples originated in the United States, Italy and Spain and spanned the acute and convalescent phases of COVID-19. Sample metadata almost always included a de-identified subject ID, COVID-19 status, age in years and sex. The repertoires were released in a freely available public database intended as a resource for research on the immune response to SARS-CoV-2. Subjects who had been exposed to COVID-19, were actively infected with it, or had recovered from it provided the deeply sampled blood TCRbeta repertoires that made up the dataset. HLA class I and class II types, where available, came from metadata supplied by the sample provider rather than from assay-based typing. The samples were drawn from two sources: the first 160 participants of the ongoing ImmuneRACE study, and 1,000 to 1,500 subjects contributed by 6 global collaborators. The material from the prospective study consisted of cDNA or gDNA derived from T cells, B-cell-depleted T cells, or PBMCs. Results the study describes overall, beyond this receptor: How much clinical and demographic metadata was included differed by source and by participant, and the metadata was provided uncurated.

The cysteine opens and the phenylalanine closes a CDR3 of 13 amino acids. Only the CDR3 DNA stays, 39 bases, in frame from base 1. For CDR1 and CDR2, the germline V gene lists KGHDR and SFDVKD. Deletion took 8 bases off V and 6 bases off J, with a span of 13 bases between the germline ends. Another Seattle source contributed samples from volunteer blood donors who had recovered from COVID-19. Each collaborating institution followed its own protocols to collect whole blood in K2EDTA tubes. For TCRbeta analysis, collaborators shipped samples as frozen whole blood, isolated PBMCs, or DNA extracted from either of those sample types. TCRbeta CDR3 regions were amplified from genomic DNA using the immunoSEQ Assay, a bias-controlled multiplex PCR. The original pipeline was this. The number of nucleated cells in each sample was estimated by amplification of reference gene primers within the assay. To quantify the absolute abundance of each unique TCRbeta CDR3 rearrangement, sequence reads were collapsed and filtered. Productive Simpson clonality was computed per sample as the square root of Simpson's diversity index over productive rearrangements. TCRdb's version of the immuneACCESS table is confined to in-frame rearrangements and falls short of the full clone set. An unresolved V gene accounts for under half of the shortfall where checked; the remainder is of unknown origin. That table furnishes V, J and clone size, whereas the DNA furnished D and trimming. In all, the sample holds approximately 210,000 clones, and more than 70% of those were seen once. 5% to 8% of the sample is taken by the ten largest.

This clonotype was obtained from a woman aged 40-49 years who had recovered from COVID-19. The chain is assembled from TRBV24-1 and TRBJ1-5; there is no confident call for the D gene. The sequenced sample was peripheral blood. The nucleotides are TGTGCCACCACGGCGGGGTTGGGTCAGCCCCAGCATTTT. The resulting protein is CATTAGLGQPQHF.